This note documents a single TCR beta chain sequence. The entry originates in a study of blood T cell repertoires in COVID-19. V shed 3 bases and J shed 2 bases, with 2 bases lying between them. There are 12 residues in the CDR3. Germline values: CDR1 SGDLS, CDR2 YYNGEE. Original processing methods: Reference gene primer amplification gave estimated nucleated cell counts. The protocol was immunoSEQ multiplex PCR, while the TCRdb copy is restricted to in-frame clones and leaves out a portion. V and J calls plus clone size are reproduced from that table; the DNA served to infer D and trimming. The sample holds about 220,000 clones; 85% to 90% are singletons and the top ten take approximately 3.5%.

Sample: PBMCs or T cells enriched from blood (not recorded which). V is TRBV9 and J is TRBJ2-2; no definite D call. The TCR originated in a woman aged 18-35 years in a cohort exposed to, infected with or recovered from COVID-19 (not recorded which). CDR3 protein: CASSANTGELFF. The CDR3 coding sequence is TGTGCCAGCAGCGCTAACACCGGGGAGCTGTTTTTT.